This is a list of T cell receptor beta chains from one sample in a study of shared clonotypes between healthy human individuals. Using immunoSEQ multiplex PCR, the repertoire was profiled, and TCRdb retains in-frame clones only, with some absent. The sample comprises approximately 1.1 million clones, around 82% of which are singletons, and around 0.47% rests with the top ten. Sequencing was carried out using memory CD4+ T cells from PBMCs. Every receptor here comes from a man between 18 and 35 years old in good health. Some clones in this sample may be carry-over from other donors' samples. CDR3s include the opening cysteine and the closing phenylalanine or tryptophan. The D gene is left open where the match is weak. Size is omitted from some rows. Given values are once, few, many or a class for expanded clones.

V gene	J gene	clone size	D gene	CDR3 protein	CDR3 DNA
TRBV4-1	TRBJ2-7	NA	NA	CASSQDGFYEPSSYEQYF	TGCGCCAGCAGCCAAGATGGGTTTTATGAGCCCAGCTCCTACGAGCAGTACTTC
TRBV7-9	TRBJ2-2	NA	NA	CASTPRFSETTGELFF	TGTGCCAGCACTCCCAGGTTCTCAGAAACCACCGGGGAGCTGTTTTTT
TRBV7-3	TRBJ1-1	NA	TRBD1	CASSTDRGATEAFF	TGTGCCAGCAGCACCGACAGGGGCGCCACTGAAGCTTTCTTT
TRBV19	TRBJ1-4	few	NA	CASSTGVSNEKLFF	TGTGCCAGTAGTACCGGGGTTTCGAATGAAAAACTGTTTTTT
TRBV7-2	TRBJ1-2	NA	TRBD1	CASSPWTGTAGYTF	TGTGCCAGCAGCCCGTGGACAGGGACGGCTGGCTACACCTTC
TRBV27	TRBJ1-5	NA	TRBD1	CASRGQGAQPQHF	TGTGCCAGCAGAGGACAGGGGGCTCAGCCCCAGCATTTT
TRBV27	TRBJ2-2	NA	NA	CASSLEERTGELFF	TGTGCCAGCAGTTTGGAGGAACGCACCGGGGAGCTGTTTTTT
TRBV7-6	TRBJ1-5	NA	TRBD1	CASSSDRRLGPQHF	TGTGCCAGCAGCTCGGACAGGCGGCTGGGGCCCCAGCATTTT
TRBV29-1	TRBJ2-1	NA	TRBD2	CSALSGTSYNEQFF	TGCAGCGCTCTTAGCGGGACTTCCTACAATGAGCAGTTCTTC
TRBV5-6	TRBJ2-5	NA	NA	CASSALTSLETQYF	TGTGCCAGCAGCGCCCTAACTAGTTTAGAGACCCAGTACTTC
TRBV11-2	TRBJ2-7	many	NA	CASSSLRGRGSYEQYF	TGTGCCAGCAGCTCCTTACGAGGGAGAGGGTCCTACGAGCAGTACTTC
TRBV25-1	TRBJ1-1	few	NA	CASSEYREAFF	TGTGCCAGCAGTGAATATCGGGAAGCTTTCTTT
TRBV19	TRBJ1-5	NA	TRBD1	CASSRDRGNQPQHF	TGTGCCAGTAGTCGGGACAGGGGAAATCAGCCCCAGCATTTT
TRBV5-4	TRBJ2-1	NA	TRBD2	CASSRIAGAQGNEQFF	TGTGCCAGCAGCCGAATAGCGGGAGCCCAGGGGAATGAGCAGTTCTTC
TRBV6-5	TRBJ2-7	once	NA	CASSYSWGLGYEQYF	TGTGCCAGCAGTTACTCGTGGGGATTAGGGTACGAGCAGTACTTC
TRBV7-9	TRBJ1-6	NA	NA	CASSFGAAFSYNSPLHF	TGTGCCAGCAGCTTTGGGGCGGCCTTCTCCTATAATTCACCCCTCCACTTT
TRBV5-4	TRBJ2-3	NA	NA	CASSFSSGQNTDTQYF	TGTGCCAGCAGCTTCTCTAGCGGACAGAACACAGATACGCAGTATTTT
TRBV19	TRBJ2-1	NA	TRBD2	CASRRLAGGDEQFF	TGTGCCAGTAGAAGACTAGCGGGAGGGGATGAGCAGTTCTTC
TRBV7-9	TRBJ1-4	NA	TRBD1	CASSLGGTGIEKLFF	TGTGCCAGCAGCTTAGGCGGGACAGGGATCGAAAAACTGTTTTTT
TRBV7-2	TRBJ2-7	NA	NA	CASSLYGSSYEQYF	TGTGCCAGCAGCTTATACGGGAGCTCCTACGAGCAGTACTTC
TRBV7-2	TRBJ2-7	few	TRBD2	CASSALAGGHEQYF	TGTGCCAGCAGTGCGCTAGCGGGAGGCCACGAGCAGTACTTC
TRBV5-1	TRBJ2-7	NA	NA	CASSLDRTLYEQYF	TGCGCCAGCAGCTTAGACAGGACCCTCTACGAGCAGTACTTC
TRBV6-6	TRBJ2-5	NA	TRBD2	CAIRPAGGGETQYF	TGTGCCATCCGCCCCGCGGGAGGGGGTGAGACCCAGTACTTC
TRBV9	TRBJ1-1	NA	NA	CASSGSLGTEAFF	TGTGCCAGCTCAGGGTCTTTGGGCACTGAAGCTTTCTTT
TRBV6-1	TRBJ2-6	NA	NA	CASSPRQVFNVLTF	TGTGCCAGCAGTCCACGACAGGTTTTCAACGTCCTGACTTTC
TRBV5-1	TRBJ2-3	NA	NA	CASSSDPRRARGTDTQYF	TGCGCCAGCAGCTCCGACCCCCGCAGGGCTCGAGGGACAGATACGCAGTATTTT
TRBV20-1	TRBJ2-1	once	NA	CSAAGSDEQFF	TGCAGTGCGGCGGGATCCGATGAGCAGTTCTTC
TRBV9	TRBJ2-7	NA	TRBD2	CASSVASGSYEQYF	TGTGCCAGCAGCGTGGCTAGCGGCTCCTACGAGCAGTACTTC
TRBV5-1	TRBJ2-1	NA	NA	CASSRESYNEQFF	TGCGCCAGCAGCAGGGAGTCATACAATGAGCAGTTCTTC
TRBV9	TRBJ2-1	NA	TRBD1	CASSNGQGGYEQFF	TGTGCCAGCAGCAACGGACAGGGGGGATATGAGCAGTTCTTC
TRBV5-1	TRBJ2-3	NA	NA	CASSQFNADTDTQYF	TGCGCCAGCAGCCAATTTAACGCCGACACAGATACGCAGTATTTT
TRBV11-2	TRBJ2-2	NA	NA	CASSAVTDTGELFF	TGTGCCAGCAGCGCCGTCACGGACACCGGGGAGCTGTTTTTT
TRBV2	TRBJ2-5	NA	NA	CASKETEGKTQYF	TGTGCCAGCAAGGAGACAGAGGGAAAGACCCAGTACTTC
TRBV14	TRBJ2-1	NA	TRBD2	CASAAQREGHRNEQFF	TGTGCCAGCGCCGCGCAGCGGGAGGGCCACAGGAATGAGCAGTTCTTC
TRBV6-1	TRBJ2-5	NA	NA	CASNIQGGQETQYF	TGTGCCAGCAATATACAGGGCGGTCAAGAGACCCAGTACTTC
TRBV18	TRBJ1-5	NA	TRBD1	CASSPPSGGLSGPQHF	TGTGCCAGCTCACCTCCGTCAGGGGGCCTTTCGGGGCCCCAGCATTTT
TRBV7-6	TRBJ2-3	NA	TRBD2	CASSRKAGGTDTQYF	TGTGCCAGCAGTCGCAAAGCGGGAGGCACAGATACGCAGTATTTT
TRBV28	TRBJ1-4	NA	NA	CASSLPGRTNEKLFF	TGTGCCAGCAGTTTACCAGGCAGGACTAATGAAAAACTGTTTTTT
TRBV28	TRBJ2-2	NA	TRBD2	CASRLSGTSGGLPGTGELFF	TGTGCCAGCAGATTATCCGGGACTAGCGGGGGCCTGCCGGGGACCGGGGAGCTGTTTTTT
TRBV15	TRBJ2-1	few	NA	CATSRSINNEQFF	TGTGCCACCAGCCGGTCTATAAACAATGAGCAGTTCTTC
TRBV7-3	TRBJ2-1	NA	TRBD2	CASSEAGAQRNEQFF	TGTGCCAGCAGCGAAGCGGGAGCCCAAAGGAATGAGCAGTTCTTC
TRBV30	TRBJ2-6	NA	TRBD1	CAWSAGTVTSSSGANVLTF	TGTGCCTGGAGTGCAGGGACAGTGACTTCCAGCTCTGGGGCCAACGTCCTGACTTTC
TRBV12-5	TRBJ2-5	few	TRBD2	CASALGGLAGVGETQYF	TGTGCTAGTGCCCTGGGGGGACTAGCGGGAGTTGGTGAGACCCAGTACTTC
TRBV27	TRBJ2-7	NA	TRBD1	CASSWDRRSYEQYF	TGTGCCAGCAGTTGGGACAGGAGGTCCTACGAGCAGTACTTC
TRBV15	TRBJ2-7	NA	TRBD1	CATSRDSSGQGYEQYF	TGTGCCACCAGCAGAGATTCTTCGGGACAGGGTTACGAGCAGTACTTC
TRBV28	TRBJ2-4	NA	NA	CASSLSTGGKNIQYF	TGTGCCAGCAGTTTATCAACGGGCGGCAAAAACATTCAGTACTTC
TRBV4-1	TRBJ2-6	NA	NA	CASSQVGGSIQAGANVLTF	TGCGCCAGCAGCCAAGTTGGGGGCTCCATCCAGGCTGGGGCCAACGTCCTGACTTTC
TRBV11-2	TRBJ2-1	NA	TRBD1	CASSSGAGGSYNEQFF	TGTGCCAGCAGCTCAGGGGCAGGGGGCTCCTACAATGAGCAGTTCTTC
TRBV5-1	TRBJ2-1	few	TRBD2	CASSGSGTRPYNEQFF	TGCGCCAGCAGCGGCTCCGGGACTAGACCCTACAATGAGCAGTTCTTC
TRBV7-2	TRBJ2-5	NA	TRBD1	CASSLRPGQNQETQYF	TGTGCCAGCAGCTTACGGCCGGGACAGAACCAAGAGACCCAGTACTTC
TRBV30	TRBJ1-2	NA	NA	CAWSGMDWNYGYTF	TGTGCCTGGAGTGGGATGGACTGGAACTATGGCTACACCTTC
TRBV28	TRBJ1-5	NA	NA	CASRTQAFKPQHF	TGTGCCAGCAGGACCCAGGCGTTCAAGCCCCAGCATTTT
TRBV9	TRBJ2-2	few	NA	CASNIRPNTGELFF	TGTGCCAGCAACATCAGACCGAACACCGGGGAGCTGTTTTTT